This is a list of T cell receptor beta chains from one sample in a study of blood T cells in healthy people across ages. Each CDR3 protein is one row after TCRdb ran MiXCR on the 5' RACE reads. The table includes approximately 1.5 million distinct CDR3 sequences, under 55% detected once. The sequencing sample was made of blood. These TCRs come from a woman aged 18-29 years in good health. Both conserved end residues are part of each CDR3. The D gene is left open where the match is weak. Clone size is shown for a subset of rows, as once, few, many or a class of expanded clone.

V gene: TRBV6-5
clone size: -
D gene: -
J gene: TRBJ2-3
CDR3 protein: CASSDSPPRIDTQYF
CDR3 DNA: TGTGCCAGCAGCGACAGCCCTCCGAGGATAGATACGCAGTATTTT

V gene: TRBV3-1
clone size: -
D gene: -
J gene: TRBJ2-1
CDR3 protein: CASSHSGTINEQFF
CDR3 DNA: TGTGCCAGCAGCCATTCCGGGACCATCAATGAGCAGTTCTTC

V gene: TRBV20-1
clone size: -
D gene: -
J gene: TRBJ2-7
CDR3 protein: CSASSDYEQYF
CDR3 DNA: TGCAGTGCTAGTTCGGACTACGAGCAGTACTTC

V gene: TRBV4-1
clone size: many
D gene: -
J gene: TRBJ1-4
CDR3 protein: CASSQGILQTIREKLFF
CDR3 DNA: TGCGCCAGCAGCCAAGGGATCTTACAGACCATTAGAGAAAAACTGTTTTTT

V gene: TRBV29-1
clone size: many
D gene: TRBD2
J gene: TRBJ2-7
CDR3 protein: CSVGGTSGIYEQYF
CDR3 DNA: TGCAGCGTTGGCGGGACTAGCGGAATCTACGAGCAGTACTTC

V gene: TRBV7-9
clone size: -
D gene: TRBD1
J gene: TRBJ1-2
CDR3 protein: CANSASGGRGYTF
CDR3 DNA: TGTGCCAACAGCGCCTCAGGGGGCCGGGGCTACACCTTC

V gene: TRBV11-2
clone size: -
D gene: TRBD1
J gene: TRBJ2-7
CDR3 protein: CASSLTTGGKGEQYF
CDR3 DNA: TGTGCCAGCAGCCTCACGACAGGGGGTAAAGGCGAGCAGTACTTC

V gene: TRBV5-5
clone size: -
D gene: TRBD2
J gene: TRBJ2-3
CDR3 protein: CASSSGLAGGYGYAYF
CDR3 DNA: TGTGCCAGCAGCTCGGGACTAGCGGGAGGCTATGGATACGCGTATTTT

V gene: TRBV7-2
clone size: -
D gene: -
J gene: TRBJ2-3
CDR3 protein: CASSPERDTQYF
CDR3 DNA: TGTGCCAGCAGCCCCGAGAGGGATACGCAGTATTTT

V gene: TRBV20-1
clone size: -
D gene: TRBD2
J gene: TRBJ2-7
CDR3 protein: CSALRWTSGRSAYNEQYF
CDR3 DNA: TGCAGTGCCCTACGGTGGACTAGCGGGAGGTCGGCCTACAATGAGCAGTACTTC

V gene: TRBV6-5
clone size: -
D gene: TRBD2
J gene: TRBJ2-2
CDR3 protein: CASSYDTSGRTGELFF
CDR3 DNA: TGTGCCAGCAGTTACGATACTAGCGGGAGGACCGGGGAGCTGTTTTTT

V gene: TRBV12-3/TRBV12-4
clone size: few
D gene: -
J gene: TRBJ1-5
CDR3 protein: CASTVPYQPQHF
CDR3 DNA: TGTGCCAGCACCGTACCCTATCAGCCCCAGCATTTT

V gene: TRBV6-6
clone size: -
D gene: -
J gene: TRBJ1-6
CDR3 protein: CASSRLSDSPLHF
CDR3 DNA: TGTGCCAGCAGCCGATTGAGCGATTCACCCCTCCACTTT

V gene: TRBV12-3/TRBV12-4
clone size: few
D gene: TRBD1
J gene: TRBJ2-2
CDR3 protein: CASSTSGTASSGELFF
CDR3 DNA: TGTGCCAGCAGCACCTCCGGGACAGCATCAAGCGGGGAGCTGTTTTTT

V gene: TRBV7-2
clone size: -
D gene: TRBD2
J gene: TRBJ2-1
CDR3 protein: CASSARTRTSGSGEQFF
CDR3 DNA: TGTGCCAGCAGCGCCCGAACCCGGACTAGCGGGAGCGGGGAGCAGTTCTTC

V gene: TRBV20-1
clone size: -
D gene: -
J gene: TRBJ1-1
CDR3 protein: CSAKTRWNTEAFF
CDR3 DNA: TGCAGTGCGAAGACAAGGTGGAACACTGAAGCTTTCTTT

V gene: TRBV4-1
clone size: many
D gene: -
J gene: TRBJ2-3
CDR3 protein: CASSQDGLEIDTQYF
CDR3 DNA: TGCGCCAGCAGCCAAGATGGTCTCGAGATCGATACGCAGTATTTT

V gene: TRBV10-3
clone size: few
D gene: -
J gene: TRBJ2-1
CDR3 protein: CAISDRSNEQFF
CDR3 DNA: TGTGCCATCAGTGATCGCAGCAATGAGCAGTTCTTC

V gene: TRBV20-1
clone size: once
D gene: TRBD1
J gene: TRBJ1-1
CDR3 protein: CSARDWTGGAFF
CDR3 DNA: TGCAGTGCTAGAGATTGGACAGGTGGAGCTTTCTTT

V gene: TRBV24-1
clone size: once
D gene: -
J gene: TRBJ2-1
CDR3 protein: CATSDFGTQFF
CDR3 DNA: TGTGCCACCAGTGATTTTGGCACGCAGTTCTTC

V gene: TRBV7-7
clone size: -
D gene: -
J gene: TRBJ2-1
CDR3 protein: CASSFLPGLDEQFF
CDR3 DNA: TGTGCTAGCAGCTTTCTCCCGGGTTTGGATGAGCAGTTCTTC

V gene: TRBV3-1
clone size: few
D gene: -
J gene: TRBJ2-3
CDR3 protein: CASSQPLRGTSTDTQYF
CDR3 DNA: TGTGCCAGCAGCCAGCCTCTCCGGGGTACTAGCACAGATACGCAGTATTTT

V gene: TRBV27
clone size: few
D gene: -
J gene: TRBJ2-1
CDR3 protein: CASSDGGPYNEQFF
CDR3 DNA: TGTGCCAGCAGTGACGGGGGGCCTTACAATGAGCAGTTCTTC

V gene: TRBV20-1
clone size: few
D gene: -
J gene: TRBJ2-7
CDR3 protein: CSARDEVAGYSYEQYF
CDR3 DNA: TGCAGTGCTAGAGATGAGGTGGCAGGATACTCCTACGAGCAGTACTTC

V gene: TRBV7-9
clone size: -
D gene: -
J gene: TRBJ2-5
CDR3 protein: CASSLAMSVGGYF
CDR3 DNA: TGTGCCAGCAGCTTAGCGATGTCGGTCGGGGGGTACTTC

V gene: TRBV6-5
clone size: few
D gene: TRBD1
J gene: TRBJ2-7
CDR3 protein: CASSRGRRQGFEQYF
CDR3 DNA: TGTGCCAGCAGTAGAGGCCGGCGACAGGGGTTCGAGCAGTACTTC